The rows below give T cell receptor beta chains drawn from one sample of a study of blood T cell repertoires in COVID-19. Profiling relied on immunoSEQ multiplex PCR, and the TCRdb table lists in-frame clones only, not all of them. Of about 40,000 clones listed, approximately 88% are singletons. Sequencing was done on a sample of peripheral blood. These receptors were obtained from a woman between 65 and 79 years old with acute or convalescent COVID-19. The CDR3 runs from the conserved cysteine through the conserved F or W. A D gene is named only where the DNA matches it firmly. Clone size is not always given. Where it is, it says once, few, many or a class for expanded clones.

CDR3 protein	CDR3 DNA	J gene	D gene	V gene	clone size
CASSSGQGNTEAFF	TGTGCCAGCAGTTCGGGACAGGGAAACACTGAAGCTTTCTTT	TRBJ1-1	TRBD1	TRBV6-2/TRBV6-3	NA
CASSSRDSYNEQFF	TGTGCCAGCAGCTCCCGGGACTCCTACAATGAGCAGTTCTTC	TRBJ2-1	NA	TRBV7-3	NA
CASRQSTGTGELFF	TGTGCCAGCAGGCAAAGCACAGGGACGGGGGAGCTGTTTTTT	TRBJ2-2	NA	TRBV7-2	NA
CASSSVAGSIGELFF	TGTGCCAGCAGCTCAGTAGCGGGATCGATCGGGGAGCTGTTTTTT	TRBJ2-2	TRBD2	TRBV7-2	NA
CASSQDRLASYNEQFF	TGCGCCAGCAGCCAAGACCGGCTAGCGTCTTATAATGAGCAGTTCTTC	TRBJ2-1	NA	TRBV4-3	NA
CASSQERQQGGSQPQHF	TGTGCCAGCAGCCAAGAACGGCAACAGGGGGGCAGTCAGCCCCAGCATTTT	TRBJ1-5	TRBD1	TRBV3-1/TRBV3-2	NA
CASSSLGQGPFYGYTF	TGTGCCAGCAGTTCTCTCGGACAGGGGCCCTTTTATGGCTACACCTTC	TRBJ1-2	TRBD1	TRBV28	NA
CARCGSTCCGANVLTF	TGTGCCAGATGTGGGAGCACGTGTTGTGGGGCCAACGTCCTGACTTTC	TRBJ2-6	NA	TRBV5-3	NA
CASSLASGITEQFF	TGCGCCAGCAGCTTGGCCTCGGGGATTACTGAGCAGTTCTTC	TRBJ2-1	NA	TRBV5-1	NA
CASSPHSGDETQYF	TGTGCCAGCAGCCCCCATTCCGGAGATGAGACCCAGTACTTC	TRBJ2-5	NA	TRBV27	NA
CASSHRGGATEAFF	TGTGCCAGCAGCCATCGAGGGGGGGCCACTGAAGCTTTCTTT	TRBJ1-1	NA	TRBV14	few
CASSRAQGNTGELFF	TGTGCCAGCAGCCGGGCCCAGGGGAACACCGGGGAGCTGTTTTTT	TRBJ2-2	NA	TRBV2	once
CASSQRQGGPDGYTF	TGTGCCAGCAGCCAGAGACAGGGGGGACCAGATGGCTACACCTTC	TRBJ1-2	TRBD1	TRBV3-1/TRBV3-2	NA
CAWSVRENSPLHF	TGTGCCTGGAGTGTACGGGAGAATTCACCCCTCCACTTT	TRBJ1-6	NA	TRBV30	NA
CASSLASGTEKRYGYTF	TGTGCCAGCAGCTTGGCCTCCGGGACAGAGAAGAGATATGGCTACACCTTC	TRBJ1-2	TRBD1	TRBV5-6	NA
CASSQVRETQYF	TGTGCCAGCAGCCAAGTGAGAGAGACCCAGTACTTC	TRBJ2-5	NA	TRBV3-1/TRBV3-2	NA
CAWSVQWTSLAKNIQYF	TGTGCCTGGAGTGTCCAATGGACATCCCTAGCCAAAAACATTCAGTACTTC	TRBJ2-4	NA	TRBV30	once
CASSFTSGIANTGELFF	TGTGCCAGCAGCTTCACTAGCGGGATAGCGAACACCGGGGAGCTGTTTTTT	TRBJ2-2	TRBD2	TRBV7-6	NA
CASSSRTSGADTQYF	TGTGCCAGCAGCTCCCGGACTAGTGGGGCAGATACGCAGTATTTT	TRBJ2-3	TRBD2	TRBV7-2	once
CATSSNRNNEKLFF	TGTGCCACCAGCAGCAACAGAAATAATGAAAAACTGTTTTTT	TRBJ1-4	NA	TRBV15	NA